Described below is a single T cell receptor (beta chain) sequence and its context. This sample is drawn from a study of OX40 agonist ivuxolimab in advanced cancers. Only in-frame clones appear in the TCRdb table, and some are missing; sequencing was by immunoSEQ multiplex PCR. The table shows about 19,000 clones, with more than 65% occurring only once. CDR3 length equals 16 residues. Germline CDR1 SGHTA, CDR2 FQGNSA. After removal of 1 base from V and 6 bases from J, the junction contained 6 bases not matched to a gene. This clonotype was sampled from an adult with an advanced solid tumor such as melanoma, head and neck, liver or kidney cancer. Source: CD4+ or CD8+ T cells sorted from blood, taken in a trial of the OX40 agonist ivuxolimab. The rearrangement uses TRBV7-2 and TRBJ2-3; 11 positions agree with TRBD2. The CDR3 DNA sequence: TGTGCCAGCAGCTTAGAGGCTAGCGGGAGGTTTGATACGCAGTATTTT. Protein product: CASSLEASGRFDTQYF.